This paragraph reports one TCR beta chain. The junction shows a germline mismatch at one end, possibly a read error. The CDR3 totals 14 residues. Germline CDR1 and CDR2: SGHTA and FQGTGA. This sample was taken from a study of glioma-infiltrating T cells. Using RNA template, CDR3s of TCR alpha and beta were amplified with iRepertoire arm-PCR. TCRdb used MiXCR to reprocess the multiplex PCR reads, holding one entry per CDR3 protein. The data contain around 390,000 distinct CDR3 sequences, roughly two fifths of them seen just once; the ten biggest clones take up around 12%. Sequencing used glioma tissue, nonneoplastic brain tissue, or PBMCs (not recorded which). The V and J genes are TRBV7-3 and TRBJ1-6; no firm D call. The TCR comes from a human donor with low-grade glioma or glioblastoma, undergoing nonglioma brain surgery, or in good health (not recorded which). CDR3 bases: TGTGCCAGCAGCTCCGGCCGTGTCGGTTCACCCCTCAACTTT. Its protein is CASSSGRVGSPLNF.